The rows below give T cell receptor beta chains drawn from one sample of a study of blood T cell repertoires in COVID-19. Some clones are missing from TCRdb's copy, which holds only in-frame ones; the method was immunoSEQ multiplex PCR. The table shows about 260,000 clones, with more than 80% occurring only once. The sequencing sample was made of peripheral blood. These receptors came from a woman aged 40 to 50 with acute or convalescent COVID-19. Both conserved end residues are part of each CDR3. Fields, in order: V gene, clone size, CDR3 protein. Size values are once, few and many counts, or a class for expanded clones, and some rows have none.

TRBV7-8,-,CASSGSGFLDTEAFF
TRBV6-2/TRBV6-3,-,CASSADRALKLNYGYTF
TRBV5-1,-,CASSPQQGGDTEAFF
TRBV9,-,CASSPPTGGGIQYF
TRBV30,-,CAWSARGGYGYTF
TRBV2,-,CASRATAGGSYNEQFF
TRBV27,-,CASSSAGNTEAFF
TRBV9,-,CASSAWDFNEKLFF
TRBV11-2,-,CASSLDFTGNTEAFF
TRBV19,-,CASTGRLGTEAFF
TRBV5-1,-,CASSFYRGEAFF
TRBV15,-,CATSTTGTGVIGNQPQHF
TRBV5-1,-,CASSEDNRVGYTF
TRBV5-1,-,CASSLERGPLFF
TRBV21-1,-,CASSSTKRAGLNEKLFF
TRBV29-1,-,CSVDGAGGSTRAFF
TRBV18,-,CASSPRRAGYNEQFF
TRBV27,-,CASSPSGTSVADTQYF
TRBV10-3,-,CAISESISGSTDTQYF
TRBV5-1,few,CASSFPTVGGGLKNEQFF
TRBV5-1,once,CASSTRGTQYF
TRBV10-2,-,CASSQPTVTEAFF